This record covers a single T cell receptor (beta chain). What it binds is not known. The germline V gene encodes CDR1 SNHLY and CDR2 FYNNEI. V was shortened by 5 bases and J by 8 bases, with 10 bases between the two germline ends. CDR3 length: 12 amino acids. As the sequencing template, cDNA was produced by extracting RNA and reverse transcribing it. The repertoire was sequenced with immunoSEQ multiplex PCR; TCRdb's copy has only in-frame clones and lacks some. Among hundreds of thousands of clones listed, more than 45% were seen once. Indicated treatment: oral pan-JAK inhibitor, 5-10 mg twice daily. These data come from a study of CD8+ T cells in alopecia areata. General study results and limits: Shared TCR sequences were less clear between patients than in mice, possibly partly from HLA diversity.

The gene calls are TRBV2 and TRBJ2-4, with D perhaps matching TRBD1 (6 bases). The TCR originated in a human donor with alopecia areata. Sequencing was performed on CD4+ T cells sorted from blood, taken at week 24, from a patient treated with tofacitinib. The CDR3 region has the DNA TGTGCCAGCAGTCGTAACAGGGACATTCAGTACTTC. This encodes CASSRNRDIQYF.